The 26 T cell receptor beta chains below all came from one sample that was sequenced in a study of human T cells and chemical hapten exposure. TCRdb recomputed calls from the RACE reads with MiXCR, one row per CDR3 protein. Here the sample spans some 180,000 distinct CDR3 sequences, about a fifth being singletons. Documented time point: patch test 1, 2 weeks after DPC sensitization. Treatment specified: therapeutic diphenylcyclopropenone sensitization with weekly scalp DPC. The source was whole blood, collected in connection with sensitization to the hapten diphenylcyclopropenone (DPC). These receptor sequences come from a woman aged 45-65 years with alopecia areata. Some clones in this sample may be carry-over from other donors' samples.

This sequence joins TRBV12-3 or TRBV12-4 and TRBJ1-5, with D possibly TRBD1 on 5 matching bases. The CDR3 runs 17 residues. Trimming stripped 0 bases from V and 3 bases from J, with 15 bases between. CDR3 in DNA: TGTGCCAGCAGTTTAGCTTGGAGGGGAGCTTTCAATCAGCCCCAGCATTTT. It yields the protein CASSLAWRGAFNQPQHF.

This clonotype was seen a few times. The V call is TRBV10-3, the J call TRBJ1-1, with no clear D. Per the germline V gene, CDR1 is ENHRY and CDR2 is SYGVKD. The CDR3 extends over 13 amino acids. V dropped 6 bases and J dropped 0 bases, with 8 bases sitting between them. The CDR3 loop is CAIRDGMNTEAFF. DNA of the CDR3: TGTGCCATCAGGGACGGGATGAACACTGAAGCTTTCTTT.

This chain links TRBV28 with TRBJ2-7; D uncertain. The CDR3 is 12 residues long. V shed 6 bases and J shed 3 bases, with 9 bases lying between them. The V gene's germline CDR1 is MDHEN and CDR2 SYDVKM. CDR3 in DNA: TGTGCCAGCAGATCACCTAACTACGAGCAGTACTTC. Translated, it gives CASRSPNYEQYF.

The chain uses TRBV29-1 and TRBJ1-1, with a possible D match to TRBD1 (6 bases). The CDR3 has 10 residues. Germline V gene lookup returns CDR1 SQVTM and CDR2 ANQGSEA. Between the trimmed V and J ends, which lost 6 bases and 5 bases, there was a span of 7 bases. The CDR3 DNA is TGCAGCGTAGGGGGGACTGAAGCTTTCTTT. The encoded protein is CSVGGTEAFF.

V usage is TRBV7-2 and J usage is TRBJ2-7, with D uncertain. This CDR3 contains 13 residues. V lost 4 bases, J lost 8 bases, and 15 bases lay in between. Germline-derived CDR1 and CDR2 are SGHTA and FQGNSA. In DNA form, the CDR3 reads TGTGCCAGCAGCTCAAAGACGATGGGGAAGCAGTACTTC. It yields the protein CASSSKTMGKQYF.

The genes are TRBV30 and TRBJ1-1; D is undetermined. Per germline, CDR1 GTSNPN and CDR2 SVGIG (reference sequence). The CDR3 length is 12 residues. V was shortened by 2 bases and J by 10 bases, with 14 bases between the two germline ends. The CDR3 loop is CAWSRPTEGAFF. CDR3 DNA: TGTGCCTGGAGTCGACCGACCGAGGGAGCTTTCTTT.

This clonotype has at least ten counts. The rearrangement uses TRBV12-3 or TRBV12-4 and TRBJ1-1; D ambiguous. The CDR3 consists of 13 residues. The ends were cut back, 0 bases at V and 1 base at J, with 3 bases in the middle. In nucleotides, the CDR3 is TGTGCCAGCAGTTTAGCGGAGAACACTGAAGCTTTCTTT. Its protein is CASSLAENTEAFF.

This rearrangement joins TRBV7-2 to TRBJ2-3; 8 bases match TRBD2. CDR1 is SGHTA, CDR2 FQGNSA, per germline. The CDR3 covers 16 residues. V lost 5 bases and J lost 3; bases outside the gene matches: 10. DNA for the CDR3: TGTGCCAGCAGCGTCAGAAGCGGGAGTGGTACAGATACGCAGTATTTT. Its protein is CASSVRSGSGTDTQYF.

At least ten counts were recorded for this clonotype. J is TRBJ1-3 and V is TRBV20-1, with 8 positions matching TRBD1. CDR1 and CDR2 (germline): DFQATT, SNEGSKA (reference sequence). J lost 6 bases, V lost 5 bases, and 3 bases had no gene match. This CDR3 comprises 12 residues. The CDR3 bases are TGCAGTGCTCGGACAGGGTTAAACACCATATATTTT. Translation: CSARTGLNTIYF.

In this sample, this clonotype turned up a few times. This chain connects TRBV5-1 to TRBJ1-3; D not certain. This CDR3 has 16 residues. Germline-derived CDR1 and CDR2 are SGHRS and YFSETQ. V lost 0 bases and J lost 2, with 12 bases in between. CDR3 nucleotide sequence: TGCGCCAGCAGCTTGGAGGCGGCAGTCCCTGGAAACACCATATATTTT. It translates to CASSLEAAVPGNTIYF.

This clonotype was counted between two and nine times. The J gene is TRBJ1-5, the V gene TRBV19; maybe TRBD1 (5 bases). The V end lost 3 bases, the J end lost 4 bases, and 16 bases lay between the germline ends. In germline, CDR1 is LNHDA, CDR2 SQIVND (reference sequence). The CDR3 length is 16 residues. The CDR3 DNA reads as TGTGCCAGTAGTATGGCGAGAGGGGTTGGTAATCAGCCCCAGCATTTT. Residues: CASSMARGVGNQPQHF.

In this sample, this clonotype turned up a few times. The chain employs TRBV5-1 and TRBJ2-7; either TRBD1 or TRBD2 may supply D (5 bases each). Between the trimmed V and J ends, which lost 5 bases and 3 bases, there was a span of 21 bases. There are 16 residues in the CDR3. Germline CDR1 and CDR2: SGHRS and YFSETQ. The CDR3 is CASRPEVGAADYEQYF. Written as DNA, the CDR3 is TGCGCCAGCAGACCGGAGGTCGGGGCGGCGGACTACGAGCAGTACTTC.

The chain links TRBV29-1 to TRBJ1-3; D remains unclear. In germline, CDR1 is SQVTM, CDR2 ANQGSEA. V lost 0 bases and J lost 3, with 3 bases in between. This CDR3 has 12 amino acids. The CDR3 DNA reads TGCAGCGTTGAAGAGGTTGGAAACACCATATATTTT. It specifies CSVEEVGNTIYF.

This clonotype was seen only a few times. This chain uses TRBV25-1 with TRBJ2-7; D may be TRBD2 (5 bases). The CDR3 spans 13 residues. In germline, CDR1 is MGHDK, CDR2 SYGVNS. The V end was cut by 0 bases, the J end by 2 bases, with 5 bases between. CDR3 bases: TGTGCCAGCAGTGAATACGGGGCCTACGAGCAGTACTTC. It specifies CASSEYGAYEQYF.

This clonotype appeared a few times. The chain has TRBV6-5 and TRBJ2-7, with 9 bases matching TRBD1. V lost 2 bases and J lost 0; bases outside the gene matches: 8. The CDR3 runs 17 residues. Germline assignment: CDR1 MNHEY and CDR2 SVGAGI. The CDR3 coding sequence is TGTGCCAGCAGTTACGGGCCGGGACAGGGAATCTCCTACGAGCAGTACTTC. Translated, it gives CASSYGPGQGISYEQYF.

This clonotype has only a few counts. The chain employs TRBV29-1 and TRBJ1-1, with D tentatively TRBD1 (5 bases). Germline V lookup: CDR1 SQVTM, CDR2 ANQGSEA. Trimming removed 6 bases from V and 7 bases from J, with 18 bases in between. This CDR3 comprises 13 residues. Here the CDR3 reads CSVDGEGRLEAFF. In DNA form, the CDR3 reads TGCAGCGTGGATGGGGAGGGACGCCTTGAAGCTTTCTTT.

V is TRBV12-3 or TRBV12-4 and J is TRBJ2-7; 8 positions match TRBD2. The CDR3 runs to 16 residues. The V segment lost 5 bases and the J segment 0 bases; nucleotides outside the gene matches: 9. The CDR3 DNA reads as TGTGCCAGCAGTCCGGGGGGGAGCGGGATCTCCTACGAGCAGTACTTC. Translation gives CASSPGGSGISYEQYF.

The genes are TRBV9 and TRBJ2-7; either TRBD1 or TRBD2 may supply D (7 bases each). Looked up from germline, CDR1 is SGDLS and CDR2 is YYNGEE. This CDR3 is 12 amino acids long. Trimming took off 5 bases at V and 10 bases at J, with 16 bases between the two ends. CDR3 DNA: TGTGCCAGCAGTGACAGGGAGGGGAGACAGTACTTC. This codes for CASSDREGRQYF.

The sample holds a few counts of this clonotype. The V call is TRBV20-1, the J call TRBJ2-3, with 10 bases lining up with TRBD2. Per the germline V gene, CDR1 is DFQATT and CDR2 is SNEGSKA (reference sequence). This CDR3 is built from 14 residues. Trimming at V came to 1 base and at J to 4 bases, leaving 2 bases not matched to a gene. CDR3 protein: CSARASGSADTQYF. CDR3 in DNA: TGCAGTGCTAGAGCTAGCGGGAGTGCAGATACGCAGTATTTT.

This clonotype was recorded a few times. The J gene is TRBJ2-3, the V gene TRBV24-1; D possibly corresponds to TRBD2 (5 bases). This CDR3 has 14 amino acids. Deletions cut 9 bases from V and 0 bases from J, with 12 bases between. Germline V gene sequence: CDR1 KGHDR, CDR2 SFDVKD. In nucleotides, the CDR3 is TGTGCCACCGGGAGCGGTTTTAGCACAGATACGCAGTATTTT. Translation gives CATGSGFSTDTQYF.

This clonotype has only a few counts. The chain links TRBV4-1 to TRBJ1-1, with 8 bases lining up with TRBD1. The CDR3 spans 15 residues. Trimming removed 1 base from V and 2 bases from J; junction bases left unmatched: 3. CDR1 and CDR2 from the germline V gene are MGHRA and YSYEKL. Here the CDR3 reads CASSQAGQGNTEAFF. CDR3 nucleotides: TGCGCCAGCAGCCAAGCAGGACAGGGAAACACTGAAGCTTTCTTT.

The rearrangement joins TRBV5-1 to TRBJ2-2; no definite D call. Trimming took off 0 bases at V and 7 bases at J, with 7 bases between the two ends. Germline V gene sequence: CDR1 SGHRS, CDR2 YFSETQ. CDR3 length: 13 amino acids. For the CDR3, the DNA is TGCGCCAGCAGCTTGGCCCTGGGCGGGGAGCTGTTTTTT. Amino acids: CASSLALGGELFF.

The CDR3 spells CASSQPGPYNEQFF. The CDR3 DNA sequence: TGTGCCAGCAGCCAACCCGGACCTTACAATGAGCAGTTCTTC. The rearrangement joins TRBV14 to TRBJ2-1; the D is unclear. Germline V gene lookup returns CDR1 SGHDN and CDR2 FVKESK. The CDR3 is 14 residues long. Trimming stripped 2 bases from V and 4 bases from J, with 9 bases between.

CDR3 sequence reads: CASSSYIPGLTDTQYF. CDR3 DNA: TGCGCCAGCAGCTCGTACATTCCAGGATTAACAGATACGCAGTATTTT. The rearrangement uses TRBV5-1 and TRBJ2-3, with D unresolved. Trimming removed 3 bases at V and 3 bases at J, with 17 bases between. This CDR3 contains 16 residues. Germline V gene data show CDR1 as SGHRS and CDR2 as YFSETQ. The full variable domain, in which reference TRBV5-1 and TRBJ2-3 provide the parts outside the CDR3, is KAGVTQTPRYLIKTRGQQVTLSCSPISGHRSVSWYQQTPGQGLQFLFEYFSETQRNKGNFPGRFSGRQFSNSRSEMNVSTLELGDSALYLCASSSYIPGLTDTQYFGPGTRLTVL.

The sample holds a few counts of this clonotype. This chain joins TRBV6-1 and TRBJ2-1, with 10 bases fitting TRBD2. In germline, CDR1 is MNHNS, CDR2 SASEGT. V lost 7 bases, J lost 5 bases, and 11 bases stayed unmatched. The CDR3 is 16 amino acids. The CDR3 region has the DNA TGTGCCAGCACCGCGAGCCTAGCGGGGGTCCACAATGAGCAGTTCTTC. Translating it yields CASTASLAGVHNEQFF.

The V call is TRBV5-1, the J call TRBJ2-5; TRBD1 might be the D (6 bases). Germline values: CDR1 SGHRS, CDR2 YFSETQ. Trimming pared 3 bases from V and 5 bases from J, leaving 11 bases between. This CDR3 has 13 amino acids. The CDR3 DNA follows: TGCGCCAGCAGCTCTCAAAGGGGGGAGACCCAGTACTTC. Translated, it gives CASSSQRGETQYF.